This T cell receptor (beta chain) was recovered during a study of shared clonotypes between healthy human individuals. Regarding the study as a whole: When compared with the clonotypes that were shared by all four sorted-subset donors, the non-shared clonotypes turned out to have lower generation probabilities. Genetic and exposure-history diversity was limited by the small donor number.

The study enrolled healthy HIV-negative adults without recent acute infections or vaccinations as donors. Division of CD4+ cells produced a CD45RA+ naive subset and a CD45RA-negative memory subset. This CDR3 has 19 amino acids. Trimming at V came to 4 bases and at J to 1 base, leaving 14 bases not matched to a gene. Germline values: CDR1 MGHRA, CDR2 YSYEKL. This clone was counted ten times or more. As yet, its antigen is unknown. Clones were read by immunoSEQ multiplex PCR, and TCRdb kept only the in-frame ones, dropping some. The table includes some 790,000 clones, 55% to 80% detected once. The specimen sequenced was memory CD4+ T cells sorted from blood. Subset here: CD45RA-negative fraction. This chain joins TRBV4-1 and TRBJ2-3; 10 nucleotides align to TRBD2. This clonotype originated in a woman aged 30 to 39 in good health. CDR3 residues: CASSPSPLGLAGGTDTQYF. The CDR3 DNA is TGCGCCAGCAGCCCATCCCCCTTAGGGCTAGCGGGAGGCACAGATACGCAGTATTTT.